The entry below gives a single TCR beta chain sequence along with its context. What it binds is unknown. Germline CDR1 reads LGHNA; CDR2 reads YNFKEQ. The CDR3 totals 18 residues. V was clipped by 4 bases and J by 6 bases; unmatched bases: 16. These data are taken from a study of cytomegalovirus exposure and HLA in healthy donors. General study results and limits: For presence/absence analyses, sequencing depth was assumed to be roughly uniform across donors.

Primers included in the PCR were 60 Vbeta and 13 Jbeta primers. TCRdb keeps only in-frame clones here, not all; method: immunoSEQ multiplex PCR. The sample holds roughly 200,000 clones, almost 85% seen once. What was sequenced was PBMCs. The origin of this receptor is a woman aged 50 to 65 in good health and CMV-seronegative. This chain uses TRBV4-2 with TRBJ2-3, with 10 bases that match TRBD2. As DNA, the CDR3 is TGTGCCAGCAGCCTAAGGCAAGGACTAGCGGATTCAAGGGATACGCAGTATTTT. Its protein product is CASSLRQGLADSRDTQYF.